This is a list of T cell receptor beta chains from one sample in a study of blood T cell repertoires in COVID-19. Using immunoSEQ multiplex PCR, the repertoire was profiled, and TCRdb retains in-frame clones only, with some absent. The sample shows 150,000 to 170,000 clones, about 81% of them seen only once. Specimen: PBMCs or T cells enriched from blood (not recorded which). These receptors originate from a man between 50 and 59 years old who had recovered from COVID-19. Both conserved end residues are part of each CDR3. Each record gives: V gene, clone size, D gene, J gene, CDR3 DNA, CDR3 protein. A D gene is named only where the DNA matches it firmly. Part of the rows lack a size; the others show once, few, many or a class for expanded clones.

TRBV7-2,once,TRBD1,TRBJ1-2,TGTGCCAGCAGCCTGGGGACAGGGCGAGGGTCCAACTATGGCTACACCTTC,CASSLGTGRGSNYGYTF
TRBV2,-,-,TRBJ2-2,TGTGCCAGCAGTGACGAGGGTAGCACCGGGGAGCTGTTTTTT,CASSDEGSTGELFF
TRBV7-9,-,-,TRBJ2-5,TGTGCCAGCAGCCCTATTCGACAGGCGTCGGAGACCCAGTACTTC,CASSPIRQASETQYF
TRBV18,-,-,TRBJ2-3,TGTGCCAGCTTGCCGGCGGGAGATACGCAGTATTTT,CASLPAGDTQYF
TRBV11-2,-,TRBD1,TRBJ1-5,TGTGCCAGCAGCTTAGATAGACAGGGCGGGCAGCCCCAGCATTTT,CASSLDRQGGQPQHF
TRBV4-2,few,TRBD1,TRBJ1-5,TGTGCCAGCAGCCAAGAAACAGGGGTTGGTCAGCCCCAGCATTTT,CASSQETGVGQPQHF
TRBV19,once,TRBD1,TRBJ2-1,TGTGCCAGTAGTACCAAAAGGACAGGGGGCTCCTACAATGAGCAGTTCTTC,CASSTKRTGGSYNEQFF
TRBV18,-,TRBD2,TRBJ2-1,TGTGCCAGCTCACCGATAACTAGCGGGGGAAACAATGAGCAGTTCTTC,CASSPITSGGNNEQFF
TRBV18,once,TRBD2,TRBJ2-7,TGTGCCAGCTCACCCAACCGACTAGCGGGGGCCAGCTCCTACGAGCAGTACTTC,CASSPNRLAGASSYEQYF
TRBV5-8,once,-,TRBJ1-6,TGTGCCAGCAGCTTAGACCGCGGAAGATATAATTCACCCCTCCACTTT,CASSLDRGRYNSPLHF
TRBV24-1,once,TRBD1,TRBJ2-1,TGTGCCACCAGTCCATCGACAGGGGGCAATGAGCAGTTCTTC,CATSPSTGGNEQFF
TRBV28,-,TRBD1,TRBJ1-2,TGTGCCAGCAGATTACAGGGGGGCGTTGGCTACACCTTC,CASRLQGGVGYTF
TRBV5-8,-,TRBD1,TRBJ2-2,TGTGCCAGCAGCTTTCCGTCCCAGGGGGCGGCGGGGGAGCTGTTTTTT,CASSFPSQGAAGELFF